The rows below give T cell receptor beta chains drawn from one sample of a study of cytomegalovirus exposure and HLA in healthy donors. Repertoires were generated with immunoSEQ multiplex PCR, while TCRdb's copy carries only in-frame clones and drops some. The data show about 210,000 clones, around 76% seen once. The sequenced material came from PBMCs. The source is a man aged 35 to 55 in good health and CMV-seropositive. CDR3s include the opening cysteine and the closing phenylalanine or tryptophan. Each record gives: J gene, V gene, D gene, clone size, CDR3 DNA, CDR3 protein. D genes are given only for firm matches. For some rows the clone size is stated as once, few or many, or as a class when expanded; others skip it.

>TRBJ2-2|TRBV5-8|-|-
TGTGCCAGCAGCTTTTCGGGGAAGAACACCGGGGAGCTGTTTTTT
CASSFSGKNTGELFF
>TRBJ2-7|TRBV7-8|TRBD1|-
TGTGCCAGCGGAAACCGGGACAGTGCCTACGAGCAGTACTTC
CASGNRDSAYEQYF
>TRBJ2-2|TRBV2|TRBD2|-
TGTGCCAGCAGTGGGAGCGGGAGGGCTGCCACCGGGGAGCTGTTTTTT
CASSGSGRAATGELFF
>TRBJ2-3|TRBV7-7|-|once
TGTGCCAGCAGCTTATTGCAGGGTTCAGATACGCAGTATTTT
CASSLLQGSDTQYF
>TRBJ1-4|TRBV6-5|-|few
TGTGCCAGCAGTTACTCGAGCTTAACTGAAAAACTGTTTTTT
CASSYSSLTEKLFF
>TRBJ1-5|TRBV6-1|TRBD1|once
TGTGCCAGCAGTCTCCAGACAGGGGGTTATCAGCCCCAGCATTTT
CASSLQTGGYQPQHF
>TRBJ1-5|TRBV7-6|TRBD1|-
TGTGCCAGCAGCCCCTCCTCCAGACAGGGGCATCAGCCCCAGCATTTT
CASSPSSRQGHQPQHF
>TRBJ2-7|TRBV30|-|-
TGTGCCTGGAGACAGGGCTACGAGCAGTACTTC
CAWRQGYEQYF
>TRBJ1-2|TRBV29-1|-|once
TGCAGCGTGCCCCGGGACTCCTACCTCTATGGCTACACCTTC
CSVPRDSYLYGYTF
>TRBJ1-4|TRBV11-3|-|few
TGTGCCAGCAGCTTAGGGAGAACCCGGGACTCCGGGCAAAAACTGTTTTTT
CASSLGRTRDSGQKLFF
>TRBJ1-2|TRBV6-5|TRBD1|-
TGTGCCAGCACGGGGACAGGGGATGGCTACACCTTC
CASTGTGDGYTF
>TRBJ1-1|TRBV6-5|TRBD1|-
TGTGCCAGCAGTTCCTCGGACAGGCAAGCTTTCTTT
CASSSSDRQAFF
>TRBJ2-3|TRBV19|-|-
TGTGCCAGTAGTTCCCGGGACTCTCCTTCCCCAGATACGCAGTATTTT
CASSSRDSPSPDTQYF
>TRBJ2-7|TRBV29-1|-|-
TGCAGCGTTGAAGATAGTCAGGGGGGATATGGTGGCGAGCAGTACTTC
CSVEDSQGGYGGEQYF
>TRBJ2-7|TRBV9|TRBD1|-
TGTGCCAGCAGCGTCGACCGGGACAGCTCCTACGAGCAGTACTTC
CASSVDRDSSYEQYF
>TRBJ2-1|TRBV10-1|TRBD2|-
TGCGCCAGCAGTGCCCTGACTAGCGGAACGGTCAATGAGCAGTTCTTC
CASSALTSGTVNEQFF
>TRBJ1-1|TRBV5-4|TRBD1|few
TGTGCCAGCAGCACCTGGACAGGGGGTAATACTGAAGCTTTCTTT
CASSTWTGGNTEAFF
>TRBJ1-2|TRBV10-3|TRBD1|-
TGTGCCATCAGTGAGTCGACAGGGGGCAGGCCTCCCGGCTACACCTTC
CAISESTGGRPPGYTF
>TRBJ2-1|TRBV19|TRBD2|few
TGTGCCAGTAGTTCCCGACTAGCTTACAATGAGCAGTTCTTC
CASSSRLAYNEQFF
>TRBJ1-4|TRBV19|-|-
TGTGCCAGTAGTATAGAGGCTAGAGGGACTAATGAAAAACTGTTTTTT
CASSIEARGTNEKLFF
>TRBJ1-1|TRBV5-1|TRBD1|-
TGCGCCAGCAGCGCGGGACAGGATGACACTGAAGCTTTCTTT
CASSAGQDDTEAFF
>TRBJ1-5|TRBV27|-|-
TGTGCCAGCAGTTTCGCGGGGAGCAATCAGCCCCAGCATTTT
CASSFAGSNQPQHF